A selection of T cell receptor beta chains follows, all from one sample in a study of blood T cell repertoires in COVID-19. The data were produced by immunoSEQ multiplex PCR, yet TCRdb's version contains in-frame clones alone and is incomplete. The table shows about 320,000 clones, with roughly 87% occurring only once. The sequenced sample was PBMCs or T cells enriched from blood (not recorded which). Receptor source: a woman between 18 and 30 years old who had recovered from COVID-19. CDR3s include the opening cysteine and the closing phenylalanine or tryptophan. Each record gives: J gene, V gene, D gene, clone size, CDR3 protein, CDR3 DNA. A D gene is named only where the DNA matches it firmly. Clone size is not always given. Where it is, it says once, few, many or a class for expanded clones.

j_gene: TRBJ1-2; v_gene: TRBV30; d_gene: TRBD1; abundance: once; CDR3aa: CAWRGQGLYGYTF; CDR3nt: TGTGCCTGGCGTGGACAGGGTTTGTATGGCTACACCTTC
j_gene: TRBJ2-7; v_gene: TRBV28; d_gene: TRBD2; abundance: .; CDR3aa: CASSLGTSGNYEQYF; CDR3nt: TGTGCCAGCAGTTTAGGGACTAGCGGGAACTACGAGCAGTACTTC
j_gene: TRBJ1-2; v_gene: TRBV2; d_gene: .; abundance: few; CDR3aa: CASSEGRGYGYTF; CDR3nt: TGTGCCAGCAGTGAGGGCAGGGGATATGGCTACACCTTC
j_gene: TRBJ1-1; v_gene: TRBV28; d_gene: .; abundance: .; CDR3aa: CASSPPGVTEAFF; CDR3nt: TGTGCCAGCAGCCCACCGGGGGTCACTGAAGCTTTCTTT
j_gene: TRBJ1-4; v_gene: TRBV29-1; d_gene: .; abundance: .; CDR3aa: CSVGGTATNEKLFF; CDR3nt: TGCAGCGTTGGCGGGACTGCAACTAATGAAAAACTGTTTTTT
j_gene: TRBJ1-5; v_gene: TRBV4-1; d_gene: .; abundance: .; CDR3aa: CASSHRAGSNQPQHF; CDR3nt: TGCGCCAGCAGCCACCGGGCAGGGTCGAATCAGCCCCAGCATTTT
j_gene: TRBJ1-2; v_gene: TRBV4-3; d_gene: TRBD1; abundance: .; CDR3aa: CASSQDRGTVYGYTF; CDR3nt: TGCGCCAGCAGCCAAGATAGAGGGACAGTCTATGGCTACACCTTC
j_gene: TRBJ1-2; v_gene: TRBV2; d_gene: TRBD1; abundance: .; CDR3aa: CASSEKGQGDGYTF; CDR3nt: TGTGCCAGCAGTGAAAAGGGACAGGGAGATGGCTACACCTTC
j_gene: TRBJ1-1; v_gene: TRBV5-1; d_gene: .; abundance: .; CDR3aa: CASSVNALGAEAFF; CDR3nt: TGCGCCAGCAGCGTCAACGCTCTAGGAGCTGAAGCTTTCTTT
j_gene: TRBJ2-1; v_gene: TRBV5-1; d_gene: TRBD2; abundance: .; CDR3aa: CASSRGETSGFEGEQFF; CDR3nt: TGCGCCAGCAGCCGCGGGGAGACTAGCGGGTTTGAGGGTGAGCAGTTCTTC
j_gene: TRBJ2-3; v_gene: TRBV7-9; d_gene: .; abundance: .; CDR3aa: CASSLERTSTDTQYF; CDR3nt: TGTGCCAGCAGCTTAGAGCGGACGTCCACAGATACGCAGTATTTT
j_gene: TRBJ2-7; v_gene: TRBV7-2; d_gene: TRBD1; abundance: .; CDR3aa: CASSGGLGQGSYEQYF; CDR3nt: TGTGCCAGCAGCGGCGGTCTGGGACAGGGATCCTACGAGCAGTACTTC
j_gene: TRBJ1-1; v_gene: TRBV4-2; d_gene: .; abundance: once; CDR3aa: CASSQMSGTNTEAFF; CDR3nt: TGTGCCAGCAGCCAAATGTCTGGGACTAACACTGAAGCTTTCTTT
j_gene: TRBJ2-1; v_gene: TRBV3-1/TRBV3-2; d_gene: TRBD2; abundance: .; CDR3aa: CASSQGSAGGYYNEQFF; CDR3nt: TGTGCCAGCAGCCAAGGATCAGCGGGGGGGTACTACAATGAGCAGTTCTTC
j_gene: TRBJ2-5; v_gene: TRBV9; d_gene: .; abundance: .; CDR3aa: CASSVGIYGGDQETQYF; CDR3nt: TGTGCCAGCAGCGTAGGTATTTACGGCGGGGACCAAGAGACCCAGTACTTC
j_gene: TRBJ2-3; v_gene: TRBV24-1; d_gene: TRBD2; abundance: .; CDR3aa: CATSDPAGASTDTQYF; CDR3nt: TGTGCCACCAGTGACCCAGCGGGGGCAAGCACAGATACGCAGTATTTT
j_gene: TRBJ1-2; v_gene: TRBV27; d_gene: TRBD1; abundance: few; CDR3aa: CASRTAGQGYGYTF; CDR3nt: TGTGCCAGCCGAACGGCCGGACAGGGGTATGGCTACACCTTC
j_gene: TRBJ2-5; v_gene: TRBV11-2; d_gene: .; abundance: .; CDR3aa: CASSLPRGQETQYF; CDR3nt: TGTGCCAGCAGCTTACCTAGAGGCCAAGAGACCCAGTACTTC
j_gene: TRBJ1-4; v_gene: TRBV9; d_gene: .; abundance: .; CDR3aa: CASSVKDRSTNEKLFF; CDR3nt: TGTGCCAGCAGCGTCAAAGACAGATCAACTAATGAAAAACTGTTTTTT
j_gene: TRBJ2-7; v_gene: TRBV3-1/TRBV3-2; d_gene: .; abundance: .; CDR3aa: CASSQFQRTPYEQYF; CDR3nt: TGTGCCAGCAGCCAATTCCAGCGGACGCCCTACGAGCAGTACTTC
j_gene: TRBJ1-1; v_gene: TRBV9; d_gene: .; abundance: few; CDR3aa: CASSFQGEGVGTEAFF; CDR3nt: TGTGCCAGCAGCTTCCAGGGTGAGGGGGTGGGCACTGAAGCTTTCTTT
j_gene: TRBJ2-7; v_gene: TRBV9; d_gene: TRBD2; abundance: .; CDR3aa: CASSVGLAVNYEQYF; CDR3nt: TGTGCCAGCAGCGTAGGACTAGCGGTAAACTACGAGCAGTACTTC
j_gene: TRBJ2-7; v_gene: TRBV30; d_gene: TRBD2; abundance: .; CDR3aa: CAWSAKLGLAGYEQYF; CDR3nt: TGTGCCTGGAGTGCAAAACTCGGACTAGCTGGCTACGAGCAGTACTTC
j_gene: TRBJ1-1; v_gene: TRBV7-2; d_gene: TRBD1; abundance: .; CDR3aa: CASSPRQGRNTEAFF; CDR3nt: TGTGCCAGCAGCCCACGACAGGGAAGGAACACTGAAGCTTTCTTT
j_gene: TRBJ2-1; v_gene: TRBV2; d_gene: TRBD2; abundance: .; CDR3aa: CASSREGSYNEQFF; CDR3nt: TGTGCCAGCAGCAGGGAGGGCTCCTACAATGAGCAGTTCTTC
j_gene: TRBJ1-1; v_gene: TRBV7-8; d_gene: .; abundance: .; CDR3aa: CATLGGGGNTEAFF; CDR3nt: TGTGCCACACTCGGTGGGGGGGGTAACACTGAAGCTTTCTTT
j_gene: TRBJ1-1; v_gene: TRBV6-5; d_gene: .; abundance: once; CDR3aa: CASSYGSNTEAFF; CDR3nt: TGTGCCAGCAGTTATGGGAGTAACACTGAAGCTTTCTTT
j_gene: TRBJ1-1; v_gene: TRBV6-2/TRBV6-3; d_gene: .; abundance: once; CDR3aa: CASSYPVERAFF; CDR3nt: TGTGCCAGCAGTTACCCAGTTGAACGAGCTTTCTTT
j_gene: TRBJ2-3; v_gene: TRBV5-4; d_gene: TRBD1; abundance: .; CDR3aa: CASSLEVVHGTGATDTQYF; CDR3nt: TGTGCCAGCAGCTTGGAAGTTGTTCACGGGACAGGGGCCACAGATACGCAGTATTTT
j_gene: TRBJ2-7; v_gene: TRBV6-5; d_gene: TRBD2; abundance: .; CDR3aa: CASSRERGGYEQYF; CDR3nt: TGTGCCAGCAGTAGGGAGCGGGGGGGCTACGAGCAGTACTTC
j_gene: TRBJ1-5; v_gene: TRBV19; d_gene: .; abundance: .; CDR3aa: CAAGGDRSNQPQHF; CDR3nt: TGTGCCGCGGGGGGGGACCGGTCCAATCAGCCCCAGCATTTT
j_gene: TRBJ1-4; v_gene: TRBV29-1; d_gene: .; abundance: few; CDR3aa: CSVGTAPTNEKLFF; CDR3nt: TGCAGCGTTGGGACAGCTCCAACTAATGAAAAACTGTTTTTT
j_gene: TRBJ2-1; v_gene: TRBV5-6; d_gene: TRBD2; abundance: .; CDR3aa: CASSLDGTSSEQFF; CDR3nt: TGTGCCAGCAGCTTGGATGGGACTAGCAGTGAGCAGTTCTTC
j_gene: TRBJ2-3; v_gene: TRBV28; d_gene: TRBD2; abundance: .; CDR3aa: CASSSPGLAGTDTQYF; CDR3nt: TGTGCCAGCAGTTCCCCGGGACTAGCGGGCACAGATACGCAGTATTTT
j_gene: TRBJ2-2; v_gene: TRBV7-3; d_gene: .; abundance: .; CDR3aa: CASTLTDTAPNTGELFF; CDR3nt: TGTGCCAGCACCTTAACAGATACTGCCCCGAACACCGGGGAGCTGTTTTTT
j_gene: TRBJ1-2; v_gene: TRBV20-1; d_gene: .; abundance: .; CDR3aa: CSASLSLQGINYGYTF; CDR3nt: TGCAGTGCTAGTTTGTCGTTGCAGGGGATTAACTATGGCTACACCTTC
j_gene: TRBJ1-4; v_gene: TRBV9; d_gene: .; abundance: .; CDR3aa: CASSVRGGDEKLFF; CDR3nt: TGTGCCAGCAGCGTACGGGGGGGCGACGAAAAACTGTTTTTT
j_gene: TRBJ2-4; v_gene: TRBV28; d_gene: TRBD1; abundance: .; CDR3aa: CASSPGTGVLNIQYF; CDR3nt: TGTGCCAGCAGTCCGGGAACAGGGGTTTTAAACATTCAGTACTTC
j_gene: TRBJ1-3; v_gene: TRBV28; d_gene: .; abundance: few; CDR3aa: CASRRDNPGNTIYF; CDR3nt: TGTGCCAGCAGAAGGGACAATCCGGGAAACACCATATATTTT
j_gene: TRBJ1-1; v_gene: TRBV28; d_gene: .; abundance: .; CDR3aa: CASSFTAAANTEAFF; CDR3nt: TGTGCCAGCAGTTTTACGGCGGCAGCTAACACTGAAGCTTTCTTT
j_gene: TRBJ2-5; v_gene: TRBV3-1/TRBV3-2; d_gene: TRBD2; abundance: .; CDR3aa: CASSQAGAGVGETQYF; CDR3nt: TGTGCCAGCAGCCAAGCTGGGGCGGGAGTAGGAGAGACCCAGTACTTC
j_gene: TRBJ1-6; v_gene: TRBV7-9; d_gene: .; abundance: .; CDR3aa: CASSSDPGENSPLHF; CDR3nt: TGTGCCAGCAGCTCGGACCCGGGGGAAAATTCACCCCTCCACTTT
j_gene: TRBJ2-2; v_gene: TRBV5-4; d_gene: TRBD2; abundance: .; CDR3aa: CASSGGLAGGQNTGELFF; CDR3nt: TGTGCCAGCAGCGGGGGACTAGCGGGGGGCCAGAACACCGGGGAGCTGTTTTTT
j_gene: TRBJ2-7; v_gene: TRBV5-1; d_gene: .; abundance: .; CDR3aa: CASSLGSAENSYEQYF; CDR3nt: TGCGCCAGCAGCTTGGGCTCGGCGGAGAACTCCTACGAGCAGTACTTC
j_gene: TRBJ2-1; v_gene: TRBV24-1; d_gene: .; abundance: once; CDR3aa: CATRRATDNEQFF; CDR3nt: TGTGCCACCAGACGAGCTACAGACAATGAGCAGTTCTTC
j_gene: TRBJ1-6; v_gene: TRBV27; d_gene: TRBD1; abundance: .; CDR3aa: CASSYPATGGSPLHF; CDR3nt: TGTGCCAGCAGTTACCCGGCTACAGGGGGTTCACCCCTCCACTTT
j_gene: TRBJ2-7; v_gene: TRBV5-1; d_gene: TRBD1; abundance: .; CDR3aa: CASSSRQGTTYEQYF; CDR3nt: TGCGCCAGCAGCTCCCGACAGGGGACCACCTACGAGCAGTACTTC
j_gene: TRBJ1-5; v_gene: TRBV29-1; d_gene: TRBD1; abundance: .; CDR3aa: CSVAPQGGQPQHF; CDR3nt: TGCAGCGTTGCCCCTCAGGGGGGTCAGCCCCAGCATTTT
j_gene: TRBJ2-7; v_gene: TRBV6-5; d_gene: .; abundance: .; CDR3aa: CASRTPRGSYEQYF; CDR3nt: TGTGCCAGCAGAACCCCCAGGGGCTCCTACGAGCAGTACTTC
j_gene: TRBJ2-7; v_gene: TRBV12-3/TRBV12-4; d_gene: .; abundance: .; CDR3aa: CASSFTGSGEQYF; CDR3nt: TGTGCCAGCAGTTTCACAGGGAGTGGCGAGCAGTACTTC
j_gene: TRBJ1-3; v_gene: TRBV28; d_gene: .; abundance: .; CDR3aa: CASSLAGALGNTIYF; CDR3nt: TGTGCCAGCAGTTTAGCGGGGGCGCTGGGAAACACCATATATTTT
j_gene: TRBJ2-1; v_gene: TRBV7-3; d_gene: .; abundance: .; CDR3aa: CASSSGGVEYNEQFF; CDR3nt: TGTGCCAGCAGTTCTGGCGGGGTAGAGTACAATGAGCAGTTCTTC
j_gene: TRBJ1-2; v_gene: TRBV7-9; d_gene: .; abundance: .; CDR3aa: CASSLFRSTGQRDYGYTF; CDR3nt: TGTGCCAGCAGCTTATTTCGTTCGACAGGCCAACGGGACTATGGCTACACCTTC
j_gene: TRBJ2-1; v_gene: TRBV4-1; d_gene: .; abundance: once; CDR3aa: CASSQRTYNEQFF; CDR3nt: TGCGCCAGCAGCCAGCGGACCTACAATGAGCAGTTCTTC
j_gene: TRBJ1-2; v_gene: TRBV4-1; d_gene: .; abundance: .; CDR3aa: CASSQEQGTYGYTF; CDR3nt: TGCGCCAGCAGCCAAGAGCAGGGGACCTATGGCTACACCTTC
j_gene: TRBJ1-5; v_gene: TRBV20-1; d_gene: .; abundance: .; CDR3aa: CSGGGPQHF; CDR3nt: TGCAGTGGGGGGGGGCCCCAGCATTTT
j_gene: TRBJ2-1; v_gene: TRBV29-1; d_gene: TRBD2; abundance: .; CDR3aa: CSVEEGLGGGNEQFF; CDR3nt: TGCAGCGTTGAAGAGGGACTAGGAGGGGGGAATGAGCAGTTCTTC
j_gene: TRBJ1-2; v_gene: TRBV4-3; d_gene: .; abundance: .; CDR3aa: CASSQAFQDNYGYTF; CDR3nt: TGCGCCAGCAGCCAAGCGTTCCAGGATAACTATGGCTACACCTTC
j_gene: TRBJ1-2; v_gene: TRBV27; d_gene: .; abundance: .; CDR3aa: CASSPRGQYGYTF; CDR3nt: TGTGCCAGCAGCCCACGTGGACAGTATGGCTACACCTTC
j_gene: TRBJ2-5; v_gene: TRBV12-5; d_gene: TRBD1; abundance: .; CDR3aa: CARDARDRAETQYF; CDR3nt: TGTGCTAGAGATGCACGGGACAGGGCAGAGACCCAGTACTTC